This is a list of T cell receptor beta chains from one sample in a study of CD8 T cells in ankylosing spondylitis. TCRdb re-derived calls from the 5' RACE reads in MiXCR, one entry per CDR3 protein. The sample includes under 300,000 distinct CDR3 sequences, about 10% seen only once; the top ten take less than 7.5%. Sequenced sample: blood, either unsorted or a sorted T cell fraction (not recorded which). Receptors originate from a male donor with ankylosing spondylitis or in good health (not recorded which). Each CDR3 is given with its conserved first and last residue. The D gene is left open where the match is weak. Where a row states a size, it is once, few, many or the class of an expanded clone; other rows omit it.

J,V,D,size,DNA,CDR3
TRBJ2-1,TRBV7-6,TRBD2,few,TGTGCCAGCAGCCCCAGACTAGCGCTATCTTACAACAATGAGCAGTTCTTC,CASSPRLALSYNNEQFF
TRBJ2-2,TRBV19,.,few,TGTGCCAGTAGTATTAGGCAGGGAAGGAAAGGGGAGCTGTTTTTT,CASSIRQGRKGELFF
TRBJ2-3,TRBV3-1,.,many,TGTGCCAGCAGCCAAATGACTAGTTCAGATACGCAGTATTTT,CASSQMTSSDTQYF
TRBJ2-7,TRBV20-1,TRBD1,few,TGCAGTGCTAGACGTTTACCGGGACAGGGTTTTCTCTACGAGCAGTACTTC,CSARRLPGQGFLYEQYF
TRBJ2-1,TRBV29-1,TRBD2,few,TGCAGCGTTGAAGACGAGACTAGCGGGAAACGATACAATGAGCAGTTCTTC,CSVEDETSGKRYNEQFF
TRBJ1-6,TRBV20-1,.,.,TGCAGTGCTAGCGATGGGGGCAGCAATAATTCACCCCTCCACTTT,CSASDGGSNNSPLHF
TRBJ1-4,TRBV5-1,.,.,TGCGCCAGCACCCTCGCAACTAATGAAAAACTGTTTTTT,CASTLATNEKLFF
TRBJ2-7,TRBV2,.,.,TGTGCCAGCACCCCGTTCTGGGACACCAACTACGAGCAGTACTTC,CASTPFWDTNYEQYF
TRBJ2-1,TRBV14,.,few,TGTGCCAGCAGCCGCGACAGTTATGAGCAGTTCTTC,CASSRDSYEQFF
TRBJ1-2,TRBV5-1,.,few,TGCGCCAGCAGGCCGGTAGCCGAGGAGGGCTACACCTTC,CASRPVAEEGYTF